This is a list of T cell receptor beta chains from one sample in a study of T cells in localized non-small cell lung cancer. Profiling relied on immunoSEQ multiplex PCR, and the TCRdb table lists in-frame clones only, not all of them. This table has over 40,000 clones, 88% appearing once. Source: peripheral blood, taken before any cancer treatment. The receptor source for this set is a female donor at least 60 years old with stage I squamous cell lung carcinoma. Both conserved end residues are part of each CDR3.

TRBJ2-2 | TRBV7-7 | CASSRDRGNTGELFF
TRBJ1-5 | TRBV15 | CATSKDSRGSNQPQHF
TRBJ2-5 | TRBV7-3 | CASSKGQSAETQYF
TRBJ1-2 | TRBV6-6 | CASWVLEDHYGYTF
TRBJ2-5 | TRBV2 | CASSEWAHDQETQYF
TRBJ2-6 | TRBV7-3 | CASSLGQSSGANVLTF
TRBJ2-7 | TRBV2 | CASEDGGGFSYEQYF
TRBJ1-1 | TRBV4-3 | CASSLRQGHTEAFF
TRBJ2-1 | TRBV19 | CASIGVGYNEQFF
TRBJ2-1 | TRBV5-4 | CASSPGQGARNEQFF
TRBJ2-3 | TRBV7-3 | CASSRQGLGSTDTQYF
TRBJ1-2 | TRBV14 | CASSGRTRAYGYTF
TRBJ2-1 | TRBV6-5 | CASRVGGPSSEQFF
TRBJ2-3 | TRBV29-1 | CSVLPGADTQYF
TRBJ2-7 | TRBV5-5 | CASSLSPAAYEQYF
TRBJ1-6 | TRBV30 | CAWSVYRTTNNSPLHF
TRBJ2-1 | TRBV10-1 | CASSGTSGFSYNEQFF
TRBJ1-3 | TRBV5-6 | CASSSGPGNTIYF
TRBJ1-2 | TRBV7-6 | CASSLGANYGYTF
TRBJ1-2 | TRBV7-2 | CASSYRDSNYGYTF
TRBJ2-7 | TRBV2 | CASSDQAGPAAEQYF
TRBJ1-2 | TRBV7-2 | CASSRSLKAYISYTF
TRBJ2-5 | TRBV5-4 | CASSLTSAQETQYF
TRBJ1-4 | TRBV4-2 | CASSQEQGDEKLFF
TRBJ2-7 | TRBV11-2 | CASIGAPGKSYEQYF
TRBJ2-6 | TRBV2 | CASSISGANVLTF
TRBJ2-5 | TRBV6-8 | CASRAAPARHKETQYF
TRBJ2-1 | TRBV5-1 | CASSSSHSSYNEQFF
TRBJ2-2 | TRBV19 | CASSILVYTGELFF
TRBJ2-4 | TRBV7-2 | CASSERWAKNIQYF
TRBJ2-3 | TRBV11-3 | CASSRTADTQYF
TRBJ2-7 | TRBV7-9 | CASSAHLENYEQYF
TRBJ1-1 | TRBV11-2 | CASSSRTGRNTEAFF
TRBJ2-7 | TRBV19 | CASSIAGNEQYF